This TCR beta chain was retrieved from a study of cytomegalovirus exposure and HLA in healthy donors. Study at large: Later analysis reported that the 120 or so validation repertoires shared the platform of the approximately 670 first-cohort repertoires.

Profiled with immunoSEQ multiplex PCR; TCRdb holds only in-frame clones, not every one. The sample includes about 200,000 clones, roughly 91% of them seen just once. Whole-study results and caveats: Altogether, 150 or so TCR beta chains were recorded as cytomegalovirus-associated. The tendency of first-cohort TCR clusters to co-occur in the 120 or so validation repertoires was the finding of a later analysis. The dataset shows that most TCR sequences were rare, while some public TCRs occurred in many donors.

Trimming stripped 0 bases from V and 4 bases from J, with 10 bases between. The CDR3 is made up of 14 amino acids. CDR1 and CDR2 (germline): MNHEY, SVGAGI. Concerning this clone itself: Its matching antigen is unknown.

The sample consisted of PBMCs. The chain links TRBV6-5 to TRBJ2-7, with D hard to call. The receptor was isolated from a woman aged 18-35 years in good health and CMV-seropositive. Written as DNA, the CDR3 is TGTGCCAGCAGTTACTCGACCAGGTCATACGAGCAGTACTTC. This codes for CASSYSTRSYEQYF.